The 13 T cell receptor beta chains in this list originate from one sample, sequenced in a study of CD8+ T cells in alopecia areata. RNA extraction and reverse transcription yielded cDNA as sequencing template. The table came from immunoSEQ multiplex PCR; TCRdb's copy has only in-frame clones and leaves some out. The table lists about 90,000 clones, roughly two fifths of them singletons. Specified treatment: oral pan-JAK inhibitor, 5-10 mg twice daily. The sequencing used CD8+ T cells sorted from blood, collected at week 24, from a patient treated with tofacitinib. The receptors here all came from a human donor with alopecia areata.

This clone was counted only a few times. This rearrangement joins TRBV7-9 to TRBJ2-3; no clear D. Per germline, CDR1 SEHNR and CDR2 FQNEAQ (reference sequence). V lost 5 bases and J lost 3, with 15 bases in between. The CDR3 spans 15 residues. CDR3 in amino acids: CASSKRRDPTDTQYF. Here the CDR3 DNA reads TGTGCCAGCAGCAAAAGGAGAGATCCAACAGATACGCAGTATTTT.

The chain is built from TRBV5-4 and TRBJ2-5; D may be TRBD1 (6 bases). The V and J ends lost 4 bases and 14 bases respectively, with 18 bases between them. Per the germline V gene, CDR1 is SGHNT and CDR2 is YYREEE (reference sequence). This CDR3 is 12 amino acids long. The CDR3 region is CASSDGTGPTYF. The CDR3, as DNA: TGTGCCAGCAGCGACGGAACAGGGCCTACCTACTTC.

The V call is TRBV7-9, the J call TRBJ1-4, with 8 positions matching TRBD1. Per germline, CDR1 SEHNR and CDR2 FQNEAQ (reference sequence). This CDR3 is 16 amino acids long. The V gene end was trimmed by 0 bases and the J gene end by 8 bases; junction bases not matched to a gene: 8. The DNA for the CDR3 is TGTGCCAGCAGCTTAGCCCTCGACAGGGGAGGAGAAAAACTGTTTTTT. The encoded protein is CASSLALDRGGEKLFF.

CDR3 amino acids: CASSVASGRTDTQYF. The CDR3 coding sequence is TGTGCCAGCAGCGTAGCTAGCGGGAGGACAGATACGCAGTATTTT. The gene calls are TRBV9 and TRBJ2-3; 11 bases are shared with TRBD2. Trimming removed 0 bases from V and 3 bases from J; junction bases left unmatched: 0. Germline V gene lookup returns CDR1 SGDLS and CDR2 YYNGEE. This CDR3 comprises 15 residues.

This clone was recorded once. This chain uses TRBV6-6 with TRBJ2-7; D is perhaps TRBD1 (6 bases). Trimming took off 8 bases at V and 1 base at J, with 21 bases between the two ends. Germline V CDR1 and CDR2: MNHNY, SVGAGI (reference sequence). This CDR3 region has 16 residues. As DNA, the CDR3 is TGTGCCAGCGGACCTACCGGGACAAAGACGTCCTACGAGCAGTACTTC. It is translated as CASGPTGTKTSYEQYF.

The chain is built from TRBV30 and TRBJ2-7; D is unclear. Trimming shortened V by 2 bases and J by 5 bases, and 10 bases separated the two germline ends. Germline V gene lookup returns CDR1 GTSNPN and CDR2 SVGIG (reference sequence). This CDR3 spans 12 amino acids. CDR3 bases: TGTGCCTGGAGTTGGTCTAGTAACGAGCAGTACTTC. Its translation: CAWSWSSNEQYF.

This clone appeared a few times. The chain couples TRBV11-2 to TRBJ2-7, with TRBD2 identical over 10 bases. CDR1 is SGHAT, CDR2 FQNNGV, per germline. This CDR3 contains 15 residues. The trim removed 8 bases at V and 3 bases at J, leaving 10 bases unmatched. CDR3 region: CASGPTSSGGYEQYF. In DNA, the CDR3 is TGTGCCAGCGGCCCAACCTCTAGCGGGGGCTACGAGCAGTACTTC.

This rearrangement joins TRBV5-1 to TRBJ2-7; 12 nucleotides line up with TRBD2. CDR1 SGHRS and CDR2 YFSETQ come from the germline V gene. The J segment lost 0 bases and the V segment lost 4 bases, leaving 11 bases of the junction unmatched. This CDR3 has 18 residues. CDR3 region: CASSAGGLAGKDSYEQYF. DNA of the CDR3: TGCGCCAGCAGCGCGGGTGGACTAGCGGGAAAGGACTCCTACGAGCAGTACTTC.

V is TRBV4-3 and J is TRBJ2-5; perhaps TRBD2 as D (6 bases). The CDR3 runs 14 residues. V dropped 3 bases and J dropped 1 base, with 9 bases sitting between them. Germline V gene sequence: CDR1 LGHNA, CDR2 YSLEER. DNA for the CDR3: TGCGCCAGCAGCCAGTACGGGAGCCAAGAGACCCAGTACTTC. Its translation is CASSQYGSQETQYF.

This chain connects TRBV4-1 to TRBJ2-1, with 8 bases matching TRBD2. Trimming removed 7 bases from V and 13 bases from J; junction bases left unmatched: 18. CDR1 is MGHRA and CDR2 is YSYEKL in the germline V gene. There are 15 residues in the CDR3. The CDR3 here is CASTASEEAGVAQFF. CDR3 DNA: TGCGCCAGCACCGCCTCGGAGGAAGCGGGAGTGGCTCAGTTCTTC.

The chain links TRBV29-1 to TRBJ1-3, with TRBD1 matching over 7 bases. CDR3 size: 15 residues. CDR1 SQVTM and CDR2 ANQGSEA come from the germline V gene. J gave up 2 bases and V 6 bases, and 10 bases lay outside the gene matches. DNA for the CDR3: TGCAGCGTCTTGTGGGAGGGGGCGCCTGGAAACACCATATATTTT. Translated, it gives CSVLWEGAPGNTIYF.

The V gene is TRBV30, the J gene TRBJ1-1, with D tentatively TRBD1 (5 bases). CDR1 and CDR2 (germline): GTSNPN, SVGIG (reference sequence). Trimming stripped 3 bases from V and 5 bases from J, with 19 bases between. The CDR3 extends over 15 amino acids. CDR3 region: CAWREAQGLWTEAFF. The CDR3 DNA reads as TGTGCCTGGAGGGAAGCTCAGGGTTTGTGGACTGAAGCTTTCTTT.

The sample holds a few counts of this clone. The chain combines TRBV7-2 with TRBJ2-3; TRBD2 aligns across 7 bases. This CDR3 region has 15 residues. The V gene's germline CDR1 is SGHTA and CDR2 FQGNSA. Trimming took 1 base from V and 3 from J; bases not matched to a gene: 4. The DNA for the CDR3 is TGTGCCAGCAGCTTAGGCGGGAGAATAACAGATACGCAGTATTTT. It translates to CASSLGGRITDTQYF.